This T cell receptor beta chain came from a study of shared clonotypes between healthy human individuals. Study-wide background: Plates per donor: three CD4 naive, three CD4 memory, two CD8 naive, one CD8 memory. Overall study findings and caveats: Rarefaction showed sorted-subset sequencing was incomplete despite large depth. About 5% of naive CD4 clonotypes were shared across a handful of donors.

Some clones are missing from TCRdb's copy, which holds only in-frame ones; the method was immunoSEQ multiplex PCR. The data show over 1.5 million clones, with 98% seen just once and roughly 0.45% held by the top ten. There were no recent acute infections or vaccinations among the donors, who were healthy HIV-negative adults. This clone was picked up one time. Its antigen is unidentified. The germline V gene encodes CDR1 SEHNR and CDR2 FQNEAQ (reference sequence). The CDR3 loop spans 14 amino acids. V was shortened by 0 bases and J by 6 bases, with 9 bases between the two germline ends. J is TRBJ2-1 and V is TRBV7-9, with D unresolved. Sequenced sample: naive CD4+ T cells sorted from blood. Subset given: CD45RA+ positively selected. The TCR comes from a man aged 25-40 years in good health. The CDR3 DNA reads as TGTGCCAGCAGCTTAGCCGCTAGTCCCAATGAGCAGTTCTTC. Translated: CASSLAASPNEQFF.